This paragraph reports one TCR beta chain. Its target is not known. TCRdb re-derived calls from the reads in MiXCR, one entry per CDR3 protein. The sample records just under 500,000 distinct CDR3 sequences, roughly a third being singletons. This CDR3 has 16 residues. CDR1 is LGHDT, CDR2 YNNKEL, per germline (reference sequence). After removal of 7 bases from V and 4 bases from J, the junction contained 9 bases not matched to a gene. This entry is derived from a study of T cell repertoires in cytomegalovirus infection. Study-level information: Recently described HLA-C-restricted plus well-studied HLA-B-restricted CMV epitopes were used. Evidence of both CMV infection and a matching HLA type came from public TCR beta signatures.

Study-level points and caveats: The ex vivo response showed dominance by HLA-C-restricted CMV-specific TCR beta clonotypes. CMV carriers having the relevant HLA were flagged by cumulative public TCR beta family frequency.

The rearrangement links TRBV3-1 to TRBJ2-1, with 11 bases that match TRBD2. Sequences were derived from cultured PBMCs, sampled from culture after CMV antigen stimulation. The receptor comes from a human donor in good health (CMV status not recorded). Some clones in this sample may be carry-over from other donors' samples. CDR3 in DNA: TGTGCCAGCACCCGGGCTAGCGGGAGGCCATACAATGAGCAGTTCTTC. Protein product: CASTRASGRPYNEQFF.